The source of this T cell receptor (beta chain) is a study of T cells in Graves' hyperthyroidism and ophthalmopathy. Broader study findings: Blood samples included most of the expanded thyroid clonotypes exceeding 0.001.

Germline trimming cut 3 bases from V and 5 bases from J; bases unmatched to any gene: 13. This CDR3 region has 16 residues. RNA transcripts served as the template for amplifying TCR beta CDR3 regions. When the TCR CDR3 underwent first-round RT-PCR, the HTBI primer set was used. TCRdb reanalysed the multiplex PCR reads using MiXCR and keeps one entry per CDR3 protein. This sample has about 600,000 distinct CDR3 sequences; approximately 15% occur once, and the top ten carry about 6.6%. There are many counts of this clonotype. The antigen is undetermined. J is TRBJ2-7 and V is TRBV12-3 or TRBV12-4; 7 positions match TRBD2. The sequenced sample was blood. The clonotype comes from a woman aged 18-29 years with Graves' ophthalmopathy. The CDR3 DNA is TGTGCCAGCAGTTTCTGGGCTGGGGCGGGAGCCGACGAGCAGTACTTC. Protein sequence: CASSFWAGAGADEQYF.